This is a list of T cell receptor beta chains from one sample in a study of CD8+CD57+ T cells in acquired aplastic anemia. A single record per CDR3 protein comes from TCRdb applying MiXCR to the reads. The data hold 200,000 to 250,000 distinct CDR3 sequences, with about 60% observed a single time. The material sequenced was sorted CD4+, CD8+, or CD8+CD57+ T cells (not recorded which) from PBMCs. All receptors come from a human donor with aplastic anemia. CDR3s include the opening cysteine and the closing phenylalanine or tryptophan. Fields, in order: CDR3 DNA, CDR3 protein, D gene, CDR3 length, clone size, J gene, V gene. The D gene is left open where the match is weak. For some rows the clone size is stated as once, few or many, or as a class when expanded; others skip it.

TGTGCCAGCAGCATAGGATCCGTCAGCTCCACAGATACGCAGTATTTT | CASSIGSVSSTDTQYF | . | 16 | . | TRBJ2-3 | TRBV7-9
TGTGCCAGCAGCTCGGAGGCCGGGACGCAAGGCGAGCAGTACTTC | CASSSEAGTQGEQYF | . | 15 | few | TRBJ2-7 | TRBV7-8
TGTGCCATCAGTGAAGGGACCGGACAGGGAACTCCTGGAAACACCATATATTTT | CAISEGTGQGTPGNTIYF | TRBD1 | 18 | . | TRBJ1-3 | TRBV10-3
TGTGCCAGCTACTCAGAAGGCTACGAGCAGTACTTC | CASYSEGYEQYF | . | 12 | once | TRBJ2-7 | TRBV10-3
TGTGCCAGCAGCTCGACAGGGATCTACGAGCAGTACTTC | CASSSTGIYEQYF | TRBD1 | 13 | . | TRBJ2-7 | TRBV7-8
TGTGCCTGTCAGGGCAGGGGTCCGCATTTT | CACQGRGPHF | . | 10 | many | TRBJ1-5 | TRBV30
TGCAGTGCTAGAGGTTACAGTGGGAGCTATGGCTACACCTTC | CSARGYSGSYGYTF | . | 14 | once | TRBJ1-2 | TRBV20-1
TGTGCCAGCAGTTTCGAGGAACGTCAGCCCCAGCATTTT | CASSFEERQPQHF | . | 13 | . | TRBJ1-5 | TRBV12-3/TRBV12-4
TGTGCCAGTAGTATTCTTCGACAGGGGGCATCGAACACTGAAGCTTTCTTT | CASSILRQGASNTEAFF | TRBD1 | 17 | . | TRBJ1-1 | TRBV19
TGCAGTTACAGCGAGGCGAACTCCTACGAGCAGTACTTC | CSYSEANSYEQYF | . | 13 | . | TRBJ2-7 | TRBV20-1
TGCGCCAGCAGCTTGGCTGGGCAAAACACTGAAGCTTTCTTT | CASSLAGQNTEAFF | . | 14 | few | TRBJ1-1 | TRBV5-1
TGTGCCAGCAGTTTAGTGGGCAGGGCGGGCGAGCAGTACTTC | CASSLVGRAGEQYF | . | 14 | many | TRBJ2-7 | TRBV12-3/TRBV12-4
TGCAGTGCTAGGAGGGGCGGGGGAGGCTACGAGCAGTACTTC | CSARRGGGGYEQYF | TRBD2 | 14 | . | TRBJ2-7 | TRBV20-1
TGTGCCACCAGGGGACGAGAATCCTACAATGAGCAGTTCTTC | CATRGRESYNEQFF | . | 14 | . | TRBJ2-1 | TRBV15
TGTGCCACCAGCAGAGTGCAGGAGACTGAAGCTTTCTTT | CATSRVQETEAFF | . | 13 | few | TRBJ1-1 | TRBV15
TGCGCCAGCAGCCAGGTCCCCGGGCCGGGGACTAATGAAAAACTGTTTTTT | CASSQVPGPGTNEKLFF | . | 17 | . | TRBJ1-4 | TRBV4-1
TGTGCCAGCAGCACCAGTGTTACCTACAATGAGCAGTTCTTC | CASSTSVTYNEQFF | . | 14 | . | TRBJ2-1 | TRBV2
TGTGCCAGCAGAGGGAGTTCAAATTCACCCCTCCACTTT | CASRGSSNSPLHF | . | 13 | . | TRBJ1-6 | TRBV12-3/TRBV12-4
TGTGCCAGCAGCTTAGCGGCTAGCGGGGGCTACGAGCAGTACTTC | CASSLAASGGYEQYF | TRBD2 | 15 | . | TRBJ2-7 | TRBV7-9
TGTGCCAGCAGTTTAGGGTCGGCAGTTGTCAGAGCAACTAATGAAAAACTGTTTTTT | CASSLGSAVVRATNEKLFF | . | 19 | . | TRBJ1-4 | TRBV12-3/TRBV12-4
TGTGCCAGCGCACCCGGCCGGGGGGATTCACCCCTCCACTTT | CASAPGRGDSPLHF | . | 14 | once | TRBJ1-6 | TRBV11-1
TGCGCCAGCAGCTTGGGAGCAGGGAACGAAAAACTGTTTTTT | CASSLGAGNEKLFF | . | 14 | . | TRBJ1-4 | TRBV5-1
TGTGCCAGCAGCTTCGGGGGGGACTCCTACGAGCAGTACTTC | CASSFGGDSYEQYF | TRBD2 | 14 | once | TRBJ2-7 | TRBV7-8
TGTGCCAGCAGTGCTGCGACTACTACAGATACGCAGTATTTT | CASSAATTTDTQYF | . | 14 | once | TRBJ2-3 | TRBV2
TGTGCCACCAGCAGAGCAGGACTAGCGTTGGACGAGCAGTACTTC | CATSRAGLALDEQYF | TRBD2 | 15 | . | TRBJ2-7 | TRBV24-1
TGTGCTAGTGGTTTAGCGGGAGGAGGGACAGATACGCAGTATTTT | CASGLAGGGTDTQYF | TRBD2 | 15 | . | TRBJ2-3 | TRBV12-5
TGTGCCAGCAGCCAACCGCGGACAGGGGGGCCCACAGATACGCAGTATTTT | CASSQPRTGGPTDTQYF | TRBD1 | 17 | . | TRBJ2-3 | TRBV5-6
TGTGCCAGCAGTTTATCTGTACTAGCGGGGTCCTACGAGCAGTACTTC | CASSLSVLAGSYEQYF | TRBD2 | 16 | few | TRBJ2-7 | TRBV27
TGCAGCGGCGGAAGGGATTCTACTAATGAAAAACTGTTTTTT | CSGGRDSTNEKLFF | . | 14 | . | TRBJ1-4 | TRBV29-1
TGTGCCAGCAGCTTTTCCCAAGAGACCCAGTACTTC | CASSFSQETQYF | . | 12 | . | TRBJ2-5 | TRBV7-9
TGTGCCAGCAGCTCCGGACGGAACAATGAGCAGTTCTTC | CASSSGRNNEQFF | . | 13 | . | TRBJ2-1 | TRBV7-9
TGCGCCAGCAGTGATCCGGGAGGCTCCTGCGAGCAGTACTTC | CASSDPGGSCEQYF | TRBD2 | 14 | . | TRBJ2-7 | TRBV10-1
TGTGCCAGCAGCTCAAACACAGATACGCAGTATTTT | CASSSNTDTQYF | . | 12 | . | TRBJ2-3 | TRBV5-4
TGCAGCGTTGAAGCCTTCGACCCTCCCTACGAGCAGTACTTC | CSVEAFDPPYEQYF | . | 14 | . | TRBJ2-7 | TRBV29-1
TGCGCCAGCAGTGAATTGGGACAGGGGGAGACCCAGTACTTC | CASSELGQGETQYF | TRBD1 | 14 | . | TRBJ2-5 | TRBV10-2